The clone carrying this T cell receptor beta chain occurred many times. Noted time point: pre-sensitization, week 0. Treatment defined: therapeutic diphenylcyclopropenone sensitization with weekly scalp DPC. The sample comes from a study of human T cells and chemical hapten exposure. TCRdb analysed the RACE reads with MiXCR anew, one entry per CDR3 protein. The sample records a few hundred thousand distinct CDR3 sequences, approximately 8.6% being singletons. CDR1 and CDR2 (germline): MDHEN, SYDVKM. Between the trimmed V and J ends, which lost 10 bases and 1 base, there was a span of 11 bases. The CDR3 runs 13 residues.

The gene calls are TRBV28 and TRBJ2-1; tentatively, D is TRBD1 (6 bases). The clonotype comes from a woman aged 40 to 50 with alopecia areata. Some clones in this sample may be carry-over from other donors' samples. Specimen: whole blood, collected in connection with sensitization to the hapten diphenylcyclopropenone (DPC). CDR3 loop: CATTGLSYNEQFF. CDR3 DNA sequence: TGTGCCACAACAGGGTTATCCTACAATGAGCAGTTCTTC.